The clone carrying this TCR beta chain was detected a few times. Its target is not known. Different DNA sequences within this sample yield the same CDR3. The sample belongs to a study of Tregs in tolerant kidney transplant recipients. Findings of the study overall: Validation in larger populations is needed because few patients were studied. This study did not directly address biological reproducibility.

Unstimulated regulatory T cells (CD4+CD25+CD127-), CD4+CD25- non-regulatory cells, CD4 and CD8 cells were FACS-sorted from thawed PBMCs. The CDR3 consists of 12 residues. Germline CDR1 is SGHRS and CDR2 is YFSETQ. V was trimmed by 2 bases and J by 6 bases, leaving 8 bases between them. TCRdb's table, derived via immunoSEQ multiplex PCR, lists solely in-frame clones and lacks some. The sample yields approximately 260,000 clones, more than 65% seen once. This TCR came from a human donor in good health. The rearrangement uses TRBV5-1 and TRBJ1-2; D might be TRBD1 (6 bases). Material for sequencing was CD4+ T cells from blood. CDR3 nucleotide sequence: TGCGCCAGCAGCTTATCAGGGGATGGCTACACCTTC. Residues: CASSLSGDGYTF.